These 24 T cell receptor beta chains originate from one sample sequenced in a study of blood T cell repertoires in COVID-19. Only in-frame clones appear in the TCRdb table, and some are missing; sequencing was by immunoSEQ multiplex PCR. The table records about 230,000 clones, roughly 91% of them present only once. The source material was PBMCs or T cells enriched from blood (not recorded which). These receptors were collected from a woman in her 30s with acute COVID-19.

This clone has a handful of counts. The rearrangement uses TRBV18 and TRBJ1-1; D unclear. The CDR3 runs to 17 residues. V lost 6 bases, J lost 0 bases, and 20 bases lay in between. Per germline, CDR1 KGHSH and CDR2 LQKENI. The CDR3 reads CASSPLVVVGLNTEAFF. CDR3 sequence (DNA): TGTGCCAGCTCCCCCCTAGTTGTTGTTGGATTGAACACTGAAGCTTTCTTT.

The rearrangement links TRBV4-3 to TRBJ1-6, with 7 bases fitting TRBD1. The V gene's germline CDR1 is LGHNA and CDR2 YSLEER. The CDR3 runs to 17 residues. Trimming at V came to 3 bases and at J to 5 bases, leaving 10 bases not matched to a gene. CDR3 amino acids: CASSHPGGQMNNSPLHF. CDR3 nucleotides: TGCGCCAGCAGCCACCCAGGGGGACAGATGAATAATTCACCCCTCCACTTT.

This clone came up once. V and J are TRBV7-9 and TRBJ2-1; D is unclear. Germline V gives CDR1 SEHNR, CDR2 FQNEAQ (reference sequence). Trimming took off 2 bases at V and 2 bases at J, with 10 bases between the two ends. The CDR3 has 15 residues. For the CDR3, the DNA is TGTGCCAGCAGCTTAATTTCGGAGCCCTACAATGAGCAGTTCTTC. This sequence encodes CASSLISEPYNEQFF.

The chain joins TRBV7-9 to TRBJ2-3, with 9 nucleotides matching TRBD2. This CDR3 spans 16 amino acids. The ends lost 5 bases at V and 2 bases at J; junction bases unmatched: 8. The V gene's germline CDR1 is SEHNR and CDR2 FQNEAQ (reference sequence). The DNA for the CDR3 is TGTGCCAGCAGCCCCCGGACTAGCGTTTACACAGATACGCAGTATTTT. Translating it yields CASSPRTSVYTDTQYF.

CDR3 region: CASSSGGGSYNSPLHF. DNA for the CDR3: TGTGCCAGCAGCTCGGGAGGGGGCTCCTATAATTCACCCCTCCACTTT. The chain is built from TRBV11-2 and TRBJ1-6; a weak D match, TRBD1 (6 bases). Germline loops: CDR1 SGHAT, CDR2 FQNNGV. V gave up 4 bases and J gave up 0 bases, with 10 bases separating them. This CDR3 spans 16 amino acids.

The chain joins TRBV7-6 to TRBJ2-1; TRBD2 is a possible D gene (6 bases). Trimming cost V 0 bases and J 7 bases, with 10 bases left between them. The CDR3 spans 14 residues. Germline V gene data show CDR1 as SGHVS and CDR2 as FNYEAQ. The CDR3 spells CASSLARGRNEQFF. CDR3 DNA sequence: TGTGCCAGCAGCTTAGCGCGGGGAAGGAATGAGCAGTTCTTC.

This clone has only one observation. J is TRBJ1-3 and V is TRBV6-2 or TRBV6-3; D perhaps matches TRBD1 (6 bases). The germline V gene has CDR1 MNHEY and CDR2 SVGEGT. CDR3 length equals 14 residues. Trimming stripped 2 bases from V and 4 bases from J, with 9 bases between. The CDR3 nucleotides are TGTGCCAGCAGTTACGAGGGGGACGGAAACACCATATATTTT. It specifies CASSYEGDGNTIYF.

For the CDR3, the DNA is TGTGCCAGCAGCTTAACGGGGGGTTTCACCGGGGAGCTGTTTTTT. Protein: CASSLTGGFTGELFF. The rearrangement links TRBV7-9 to TRBJ2-2; 7 bases are a match to TRBD2. The CDR3 spans 15 residues. The germline CDR1 and CDR2 sequences are SEHNR and FQNEAQ (reference sequence). J gave up 4 bases and V 2 bases, and 4 bases lay outside the gene matches.

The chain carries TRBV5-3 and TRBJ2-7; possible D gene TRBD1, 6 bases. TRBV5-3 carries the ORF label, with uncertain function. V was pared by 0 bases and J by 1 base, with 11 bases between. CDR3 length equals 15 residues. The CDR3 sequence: CARSLVLTGSYEQYF. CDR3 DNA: TGTGCCAGAAGCTTGGTCCTGACAGGATCCTACGAGCAGTACTTC.

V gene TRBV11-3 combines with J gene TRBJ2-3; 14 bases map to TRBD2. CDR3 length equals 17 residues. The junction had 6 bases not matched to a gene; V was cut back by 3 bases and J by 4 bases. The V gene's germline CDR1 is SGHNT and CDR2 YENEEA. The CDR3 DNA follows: TGTGCCAGCAGCTTCCGGACTAGCGGGGGGATTGCAGATACGCAGTATTTT. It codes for CASSFRTSGGIADTQYF.

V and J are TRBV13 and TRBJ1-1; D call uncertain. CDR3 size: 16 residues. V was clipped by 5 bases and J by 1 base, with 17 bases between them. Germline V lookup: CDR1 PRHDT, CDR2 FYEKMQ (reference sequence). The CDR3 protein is CASSPTPPEKNTEAFF. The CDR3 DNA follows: TGTGCCAGCAGCCCGACCCCCCCGGAGAAGAACACTGAAGCTTTCTTT.

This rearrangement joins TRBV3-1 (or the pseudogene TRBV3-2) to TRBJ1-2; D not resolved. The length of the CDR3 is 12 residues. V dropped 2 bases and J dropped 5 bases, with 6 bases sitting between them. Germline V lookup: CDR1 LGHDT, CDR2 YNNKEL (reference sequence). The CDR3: CASSQRLYGYTF. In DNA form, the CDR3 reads TGTGCCAGCAGCCAAAGACTATATGGCTACACCTTC.

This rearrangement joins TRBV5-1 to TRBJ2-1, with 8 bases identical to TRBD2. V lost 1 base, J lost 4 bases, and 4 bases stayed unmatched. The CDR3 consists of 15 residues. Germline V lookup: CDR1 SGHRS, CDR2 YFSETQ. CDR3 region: CASSLSGGTYNEQFF. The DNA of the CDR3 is TGCGCCAGCAGCTTGAGCGGGGGAACTTACAATGAGCAGTTCTTC.

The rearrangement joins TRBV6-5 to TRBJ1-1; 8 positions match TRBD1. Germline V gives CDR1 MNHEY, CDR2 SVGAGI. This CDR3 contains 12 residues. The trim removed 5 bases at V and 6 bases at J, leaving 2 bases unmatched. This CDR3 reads CASSKQGAEAFF. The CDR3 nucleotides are TGTGCCAGCAGTAAACAGGGGGCTGAAGCTTTCTTT.

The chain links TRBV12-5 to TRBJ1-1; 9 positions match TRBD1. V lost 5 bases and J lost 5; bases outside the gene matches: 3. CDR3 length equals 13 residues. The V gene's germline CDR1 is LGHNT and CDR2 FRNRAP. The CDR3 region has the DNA TGTGCTAGTGGTAAACAGGGGGCAACTGAAGCTTTCTTT. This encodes CASGKQGATEAFF.

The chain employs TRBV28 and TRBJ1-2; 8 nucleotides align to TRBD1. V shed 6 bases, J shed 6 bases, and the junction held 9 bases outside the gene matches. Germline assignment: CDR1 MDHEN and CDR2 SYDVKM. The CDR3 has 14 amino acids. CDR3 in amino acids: CASRNDRGADGYTF. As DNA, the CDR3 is TGTGCCAGCAGGAACGACAGGGGCGCAGATGGCTACACCTTC.

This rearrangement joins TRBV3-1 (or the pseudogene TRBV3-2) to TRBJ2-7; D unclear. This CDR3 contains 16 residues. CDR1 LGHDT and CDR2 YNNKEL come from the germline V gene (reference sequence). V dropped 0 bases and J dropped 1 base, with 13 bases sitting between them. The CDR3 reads CASSQDWQAGSYEQYF. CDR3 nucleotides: TGTGCCAGCAGCCAAGATTGGCAGGCCGGTTCCTACGAGCAGTACTTC.

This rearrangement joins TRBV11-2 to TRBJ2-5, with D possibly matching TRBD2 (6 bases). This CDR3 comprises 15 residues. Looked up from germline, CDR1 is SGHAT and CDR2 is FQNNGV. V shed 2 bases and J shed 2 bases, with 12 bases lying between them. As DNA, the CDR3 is TGTGCCAGCAGCTTACGGGGGACGGAACAAGAGACCCAGTACTTC. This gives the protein CASSLRGTEQETQYF.

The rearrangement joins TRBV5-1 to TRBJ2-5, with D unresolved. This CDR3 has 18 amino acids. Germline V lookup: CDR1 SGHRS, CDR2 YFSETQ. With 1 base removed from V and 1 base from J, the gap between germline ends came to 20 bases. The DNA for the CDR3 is TGCGCCAGCAGCTTGTTGTTTTTAGGTGGGCGAGCCCAAGAGACCCAGTACTTC. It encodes CASSLLFLGGRAQETQYF.

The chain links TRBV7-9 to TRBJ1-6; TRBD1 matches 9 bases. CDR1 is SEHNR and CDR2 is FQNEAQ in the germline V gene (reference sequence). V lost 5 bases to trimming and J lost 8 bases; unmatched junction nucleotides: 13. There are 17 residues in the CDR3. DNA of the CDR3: TGTGCCAGCAGCCCCCCCTGGACAGGGGAAGAACATTCACCCCTCCACTTT. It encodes CASSPPWTGEEHSPLHF.

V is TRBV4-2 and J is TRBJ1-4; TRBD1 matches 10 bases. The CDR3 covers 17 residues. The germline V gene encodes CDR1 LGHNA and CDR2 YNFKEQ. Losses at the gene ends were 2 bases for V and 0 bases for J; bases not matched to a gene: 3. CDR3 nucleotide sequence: TGTGCCAGCAGCCAACCCGGACAGGGGGCAACTAATGAAAAACTGTTTTTT. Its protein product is CASSQPGQGATNEKLFF.

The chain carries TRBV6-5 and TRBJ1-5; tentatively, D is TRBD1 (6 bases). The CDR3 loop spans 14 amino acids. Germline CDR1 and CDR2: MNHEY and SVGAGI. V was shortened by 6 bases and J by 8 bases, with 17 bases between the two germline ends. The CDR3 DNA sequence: TGTGCCAGCAGATCGGACAGATATGAGGAGCCCCAGCATTTT. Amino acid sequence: CASRSDRYEEPQHF.

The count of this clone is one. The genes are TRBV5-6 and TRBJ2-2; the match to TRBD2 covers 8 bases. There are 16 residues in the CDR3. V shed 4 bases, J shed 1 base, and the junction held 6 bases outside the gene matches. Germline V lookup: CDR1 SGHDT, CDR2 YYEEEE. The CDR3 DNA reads TGTGCCAGCAGCCCCGGGGCGGGGGGGAACACCGGGGAGCTGTTTTTT. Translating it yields CASSPGAGGNTGELFF.

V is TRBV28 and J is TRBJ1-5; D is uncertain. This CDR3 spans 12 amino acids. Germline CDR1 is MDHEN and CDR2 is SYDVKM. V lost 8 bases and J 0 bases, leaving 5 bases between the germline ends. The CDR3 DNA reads TGTGCCAGCCTACGTAGCAATCAGCCCCAGCATTTT. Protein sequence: CASLRSNQPQHF.